This T cell receptor beta chain is from a study of regulatory T cells in long-lasting Graves disease. Across the study: Antithyroid drug exposure in newly diagnosed Graves' patients had lasted under 3 months.

This clonotype was found many times. What it binds is unknown. There are 16 residues in the CDR3. From germline, CDR1 is MNHNS and CDR2 SASEGT. The germline V and J ends were trimmed by 6 bases and 2 bases, with 17 bases remaining between them. CDR3 regions were amplified by Arm-PCR using iRepertoire HTBI primers to build TCR beta libraries. TCRdb reanalysed the multiplex PCR reads using MiXCR and keeps one entry per CDR3 protein. The top ten clones hold 23% of a sample with roughly 420,000 distinct CDR3 sequences, about a sixth of them seen once. Study-wide points: For persistent Graves' patients, TCR diversity was lower than for newly diagnosed ones.

Time point here: newly diagnosed GD, antithyroid drugs for less than 3 months. Researchers made the TCR library from RNA that was extracted from PBMCs. This sample also appeared in a second study, on T cells in Graves' hyperthyroidism and ophthalmopathy. According to that study: HTBI primers were employed in a first-round RT-PCR of the TCR CDR3. Clonotypes that were expanded in thyroid above 0.001 mostly appeared in blood too.

This receptor was obtained from a young woman with Graves disease. Here the sequenced sample was peripheral blood mononuclear cells (PBMCs), taken at new diagnosis, from a patient treated with antithyroid drugs. J is TRBJ1-3 and V is TRBV6-1; D is perhaps TRBD1 (6 bases). The CDR3 region has the DNA TGTGCCAGCAGATTGGGTACCAGGGGAACTGGAAACACCATATATTTT. This encodes CASRLGTRGTGNTIYF.